Below, one TCR beta chain is given with its context. The data stem from a study of shared clonotypes between healthy human individuals. Germline lookup yields CDR1 LGHNT and CDR2 FRNRAP. The CDR3 length is 16 residues. V lost 2 bases to trimming and J lost 3 bases, with 13 bases between them. The method was immunoSEQ multiplex PCR; TCRdb's version includes in-frame clones alone and lacks a portion of them. Of about 1,500,000 clones in the sample, around 97% are singletons; the top ten hold approximately 1.1%. Sequencing was performed on naive CD4+ T cells sorted from blood. The subset: CD45RA+ positively selected. The genes are TRBV12-5 and TRBJ2-2, with D unclear. The origin of this receptor is a young man in good health. In nucleotides, the CDR3 is TGTGCTAGTGGTTTGTTAGGAGTTACCGACACCGGGGAGCTGTTTTTT. This gives the protein CASGLLGVTDTGELFF.